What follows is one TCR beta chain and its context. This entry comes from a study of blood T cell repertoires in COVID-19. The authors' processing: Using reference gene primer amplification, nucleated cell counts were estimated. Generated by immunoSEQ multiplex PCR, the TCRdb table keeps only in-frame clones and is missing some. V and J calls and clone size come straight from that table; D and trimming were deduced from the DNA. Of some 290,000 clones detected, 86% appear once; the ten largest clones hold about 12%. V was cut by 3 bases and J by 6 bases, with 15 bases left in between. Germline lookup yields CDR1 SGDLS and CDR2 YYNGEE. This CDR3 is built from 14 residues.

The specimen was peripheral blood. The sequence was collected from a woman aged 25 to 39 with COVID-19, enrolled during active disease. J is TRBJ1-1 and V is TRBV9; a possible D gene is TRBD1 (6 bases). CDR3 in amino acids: CASSADSTGAEAFF. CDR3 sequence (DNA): TGTGCCAGCAGCGCAGACTCGACAGGCGCTGAAGCTTTCTTT.